Presented here are 8 T cell receptor beta chains from one specimen sequenced in a study of blood T cell repertoires in COVID-19. Using immunoSEQ multiplex PCR, the repertoire was profiled, and TCRdb retains in-frame clones only, with some absent. Seen here are roughly 250,000 clones, approximately 91% observed once, and the top ten hold roughly 2.1%. What was sequenced was PBMCs or T cells enriched from blood (not recorded which). The receptors originated from a woman in her forties with acute COVID-19.

CDR3 protein: CASSLGSRYNEQFF. The DNA for the CDR3 is TGTGCCAGCAGCTTGGGGAGCCGTTACAATGAGCAGTTCTTC. The chain combines TRBV5-4 with TRBJ2-1; no clear D gene. This CDR3 has 14 residues. Between the trimmed V and J ends, which lost 0 bases and 4 bases, there was a span of 8 bases. Germline CDR1 is SGHNT and CDR2 is YYREEE (reference sequence).

The chain joins TRBV6-5 to TRBJ2-1; 11 bases map to TRBD2. Germline CDR1 is MNHEY and CDR2 is SVGAGI. V dropped 4 bases and J dropped 7; count of bases not matched to a gene: 6. This CDR3 is 15 amino acids long. For the CDR3, the DNA is TGTGCCAGCAGTTCCGGGACTAGCGGAGTGAATGAGCAGTTCTTC. Residues: CASSSGTSGVNEQFF.

This clone was seen only once. The chain links TRBV3-1 (or the pseudogene TRBV3-2) to TRBJ2-5; 7 bases are shared with TRBD2. Germline values: CDR1 LGHDT, CDR2 YNNKEL (reference sequence). CDR3 size: 15 residues. The ends lost 5 bases at V and 0 bases at J; junction bases unmatched: 6. This CDR3 is CASSWRGSYQETQYF. For the CDR3, the DNA is TGTGCCAGCAGCTGGCGGGGGTCGTACCAAGAGACCCAGTACTTC.

The V gene is TRBV3-1 (or the pseudogene TRBV3-2), the J gene TRBJ2-2; 7 bases fit TRBD1. This CDR3 region has 16 residues. J lost 0 bases, V lost 3 bases, and 4 bases had no gene match. Germline V gene lookup returns CDR1 LGHDT and CDR2 YNNKEL (reference sequence). CDR3 in amino acids: CASSHRDSPNTGELFF. The CDR3, as DNA: TGTGCCAGCAGCCACCGGGACAGTCCGAACACCGGGGAGCTGTTTTTT.

As to this clone: Relative to the germline gene, one junction end is altered; a read error may explain this. The chain employs TRBV29-1 and TRBJ1-2; D uncertain. Germline V lookup: CDR1 SQVTM, CDR2 ANQGSEA. The CDR3 sequence is 9 residues long. CDR3 sequence reads: CSVEEGSHF. As DNA, the CDR3 is TGCAGCGTTGAAGAGGGGAGCCACTTC.

V is TRBV29-1 and J is TRBJ2-2, with a tentative D call TRBD2 (5 bases). V dropped 5 bases and J dropped 1 base, with 11 bases sitting between them. Per the germline V gene, CDR1 is SQVTM and CDR2 is ANQGSEA. The CDR3 loop spans 14 amino acids. The CDR3 nucleotides are TGCAGCGTTTTCGGGGTGAAGAACACCGGGGAGCTGTTTTTT. Protein sequence: CSVFGVKNTGELFF.

The rearrangement joins TRBV3-1 (or the pseudogene TRBV3-2) to TRBJ1-1; 7 bases map to TRBD1. The ends lost 4 bases at V and 0 bases at J; junction bases unmatched: 2. The CDR3 extends over 14 amino acids. Germline loops: CDR1 LGHDT, CDR2 YNNKEL (reference sequence). CDR3 region: CASSLGQMNTEAFF. The CDR3 DNA follows: TGTGCCAGCAGCCTGGGACAGATGAACACTGAAGCTTTCTTT.

The V gene is TRBV5-8, the J gene TRBJ2-2; TRBD2 is a possible D gene (6 bases). Germline loops: CDR1 SGHTS, CDR2 YDEGEE. The CDR3 is made up of 16 amino acids. The V and J ends lost 2 bases and 0 bases respectively, with 11 bases between them. The CDR3, as DNA: TGTGCCAGCAGCTTATGGCGGGGCACGAACACCGGGGAGCTGTTTTTT. It encodes CASSLWRGTNTGELFF. Together with reference TRBV5-8 and TRBJ2-2, the CDR3 gives the full variable domain: EAGVTQSPTHLIKTRGQQATLRCSPISGHTSVYWYQQALGLGLQFLLWYDEGEERNRGNFPPRFSGRQFPNYSSELNVNALELEDSALYLCASSLWRGTNTGELFFGEGSRLTVL.